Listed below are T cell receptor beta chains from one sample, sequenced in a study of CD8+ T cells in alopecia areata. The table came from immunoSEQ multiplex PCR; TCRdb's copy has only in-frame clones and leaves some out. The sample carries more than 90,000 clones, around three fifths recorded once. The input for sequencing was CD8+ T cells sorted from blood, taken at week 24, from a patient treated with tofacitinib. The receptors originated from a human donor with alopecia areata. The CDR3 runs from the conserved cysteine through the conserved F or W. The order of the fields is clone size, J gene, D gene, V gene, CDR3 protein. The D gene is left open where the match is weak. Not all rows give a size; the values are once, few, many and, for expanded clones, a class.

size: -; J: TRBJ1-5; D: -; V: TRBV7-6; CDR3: CASSLNLGNQPQHF
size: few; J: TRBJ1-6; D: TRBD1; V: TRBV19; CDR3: CASSMQDREGYSPLHF
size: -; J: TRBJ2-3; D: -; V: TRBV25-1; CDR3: CASSESIGLDTQYF
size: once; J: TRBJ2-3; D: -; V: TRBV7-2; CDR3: CASSITRGSTDTQYF
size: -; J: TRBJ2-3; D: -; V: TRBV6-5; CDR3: CASSKDNESGFREYF
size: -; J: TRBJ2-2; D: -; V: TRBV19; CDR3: CASTQLISNTGELFF
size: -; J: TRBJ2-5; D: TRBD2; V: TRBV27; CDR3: CASSSLLAGVVTQYF
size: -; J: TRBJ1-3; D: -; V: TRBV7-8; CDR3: CASSLADGGIGNTIYF
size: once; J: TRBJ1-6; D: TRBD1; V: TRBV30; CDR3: CACLTGTGDHSPLHF
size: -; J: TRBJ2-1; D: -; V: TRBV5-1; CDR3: CASSLGRPPSSYNEQFF
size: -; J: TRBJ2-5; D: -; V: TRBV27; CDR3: CASSLGETQYF
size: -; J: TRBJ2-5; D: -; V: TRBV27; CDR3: CASSPGILSGQETQYF
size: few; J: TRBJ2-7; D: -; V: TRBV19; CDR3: CASSDFETTYEQYF
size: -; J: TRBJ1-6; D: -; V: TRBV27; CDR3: CASSLWAAGALDSPLHF
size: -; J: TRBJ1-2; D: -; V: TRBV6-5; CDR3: CASSWDGSYGYTF
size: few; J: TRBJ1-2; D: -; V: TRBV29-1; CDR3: CSVEDSARGYGYTF
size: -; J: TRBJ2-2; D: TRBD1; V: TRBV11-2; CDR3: CASIPGQVGTGELFF
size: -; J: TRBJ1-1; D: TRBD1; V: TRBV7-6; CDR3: CASSSRQGPEAFF
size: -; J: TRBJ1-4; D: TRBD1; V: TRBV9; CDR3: CASSVGRGQRDEKLFF
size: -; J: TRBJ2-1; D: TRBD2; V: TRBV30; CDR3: CAWSVPAGGLSEQFF
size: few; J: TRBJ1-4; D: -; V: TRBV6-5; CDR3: CASSSYSEGGEKLFF
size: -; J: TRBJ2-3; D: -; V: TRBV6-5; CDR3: CASTTTHTDTQYF
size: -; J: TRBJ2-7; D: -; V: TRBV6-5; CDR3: CASSYSDLSYEQYF
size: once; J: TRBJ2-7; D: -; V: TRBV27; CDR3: CASSLGQKTYEQYF
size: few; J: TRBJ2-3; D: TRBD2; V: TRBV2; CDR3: CASSDYLAGSTDTQYF
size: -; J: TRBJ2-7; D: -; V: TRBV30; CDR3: CAWSVREETYEQYF
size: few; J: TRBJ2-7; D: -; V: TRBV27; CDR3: CASSLSLPLYEQYF
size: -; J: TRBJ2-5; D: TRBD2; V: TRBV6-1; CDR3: CASSPTGTSYETQYF
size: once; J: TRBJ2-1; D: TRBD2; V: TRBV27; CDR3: CASSPGAGGYNEQFF
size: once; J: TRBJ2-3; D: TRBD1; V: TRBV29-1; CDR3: CSSDRDITDTQYF
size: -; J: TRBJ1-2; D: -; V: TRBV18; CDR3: CASSPGKGQPGYGYTF
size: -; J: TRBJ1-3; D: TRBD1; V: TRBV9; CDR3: CASSPDGTDF
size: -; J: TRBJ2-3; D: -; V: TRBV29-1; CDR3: CSVIGGMQYF
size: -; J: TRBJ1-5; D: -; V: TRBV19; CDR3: CASSLGALKNQPQHF
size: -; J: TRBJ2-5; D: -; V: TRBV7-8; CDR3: CASSLEFSRGRQETQYF
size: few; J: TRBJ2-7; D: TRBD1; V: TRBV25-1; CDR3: CASSPLTGGFPFEQYF
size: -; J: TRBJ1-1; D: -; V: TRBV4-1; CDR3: CASSPRMNTEAFF
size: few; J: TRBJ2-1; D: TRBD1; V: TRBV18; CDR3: CASSPRFGTGVNEQFF
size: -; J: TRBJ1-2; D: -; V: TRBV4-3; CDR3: CASSQTVADIYYGYTF
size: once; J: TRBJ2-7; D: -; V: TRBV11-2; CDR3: CASSSEEDVEQYF
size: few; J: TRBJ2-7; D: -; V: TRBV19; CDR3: CASSRRGALEQYF
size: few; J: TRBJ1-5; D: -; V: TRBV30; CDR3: CAWSVHGVRQPQHF
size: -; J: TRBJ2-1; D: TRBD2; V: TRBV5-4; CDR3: CASSSGLAVNEQFF
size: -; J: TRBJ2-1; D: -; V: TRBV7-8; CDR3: CASTLWGSEQFF
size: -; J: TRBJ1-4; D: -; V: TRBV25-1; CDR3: CASEGPWALFF
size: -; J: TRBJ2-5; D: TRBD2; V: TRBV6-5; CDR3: CASSVTSGLRETQYF
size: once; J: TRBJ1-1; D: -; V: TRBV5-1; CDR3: CASSYSAQGAEAFF
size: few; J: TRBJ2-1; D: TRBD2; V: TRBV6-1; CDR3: CASSEHIAGGLSYNEQFF
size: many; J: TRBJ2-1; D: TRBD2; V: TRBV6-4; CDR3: CASSEAGGHNEQFF
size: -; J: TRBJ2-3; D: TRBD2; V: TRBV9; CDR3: CASSSPGRGGTDTQYF
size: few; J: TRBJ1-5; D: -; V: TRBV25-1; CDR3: CASSDEGGNQPQHF
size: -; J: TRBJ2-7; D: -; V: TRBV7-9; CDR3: CASSKGVTLEQYF
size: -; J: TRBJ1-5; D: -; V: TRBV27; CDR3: CASSPSGHFNQPQHF